This note documents a single T cell receptor (beta chain) sequence. In the authors' workflow: Estimation of nucleated cell counts was performed using reference gene primer amplification. Using immunoSEQ multiplex PCR, the repertoire was profiled, and TCRdb retains in-frame clones only, with some absent. The DNA was the basis for D and trimming; V, J and clone size are from that table. The sample records 140,000 to 150,000 clones, about 83% being singletons. The data are from a study of blood T cell repertoires in COVID-19. Study at large: The origin of the acute and convalescent COVID-19 samples was the United States, Italy and Spain. T cells, B-cell-depleted T cells, or PBMCs provided the cDNA or gDNA that served as material.

The CDR3 is 15 residues long. CDR1 SQVTM and CDR2 ANQGSEA come from the germline V gene. Trimming removed 4 bases at V and 0 bases at J, with 13 bases between. Specimen: peripheral blood. The clonotype comes from a woman between 50 and 59 years old with active or convalescent COVID-19. The rearrangement uses TRBV29-1 and TRBJ2-1; the D gene is possibly TRBD1 (6 bases). The CDR3 bases are TGCAGCGTTGTAGGACAGCCTGGCTCCTACAATGAGCAGTTCTTC. Translating it yields CSVVGQPGSYNEQFF.